This T cell receptor (beta chain) is from a study of shared clonotypes between healthy human individuals. Study-wide points: The study found lower generation probabilities in non-shared clonotypes than in those shared by all four donors.

Deep-level assay runs were performed. Using immunoSEQ multiplex PCR, the repertoire was profiled, and TCRdb retains in-frame clones only, with some absent. Among roughly 330,000 clones listed, around 72% were seen once. The V gene end was trimmed by 4 bases and the J gene end by 2 bases; junction bases not matched to a gene: 11. Germline V gene lookup returns CDR1 SGHKS and CDR2 YYEKEE (reference sequence). This CDR3 is 16 amino acids long. Comment on this clone: The antigen remains unidentified.

Sequencing was performed on memory CD4+ T cells sorted from blood. Subset meaning: CD45RA-negative fraction. The chain is built from TRBV5-5 and TRBJ2-7; 8 nucleotides line up with TRBD1. The receptor comes from a man aged 25 to 40 in good health. CDR3: CASSPDRALSPYEQYF. The CDR3 bases are TGTGCCAGCAGCCCGGACAGGGCCCTTTCCCCCTACGAGCAGTACTTC.